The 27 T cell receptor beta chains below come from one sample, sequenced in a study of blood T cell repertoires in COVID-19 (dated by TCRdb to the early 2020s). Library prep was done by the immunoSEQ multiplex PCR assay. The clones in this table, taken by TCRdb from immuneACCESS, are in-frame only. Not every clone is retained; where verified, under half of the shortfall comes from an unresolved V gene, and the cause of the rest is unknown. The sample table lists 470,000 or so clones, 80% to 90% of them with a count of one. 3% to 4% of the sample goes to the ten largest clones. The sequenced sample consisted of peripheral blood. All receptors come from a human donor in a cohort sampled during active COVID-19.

CDR3 sequence: CASTRSSGSFTDTQYF. In nucleotides, the CDR3 is TGTGCCAGCACAAGGTCTAGCGGGAGCTTCACAGATACGCAGTATTTT. J is TRBJ2-3 and V is TRBV2; 10 bases are shared with TRBD2. Germline values: CDR1 SNHLY, CDR2 FYNNEI. The ends lost 7 bases at V and 2 bases at J; junction bases unmatched: 9. The CDR3 length is 16 residues.

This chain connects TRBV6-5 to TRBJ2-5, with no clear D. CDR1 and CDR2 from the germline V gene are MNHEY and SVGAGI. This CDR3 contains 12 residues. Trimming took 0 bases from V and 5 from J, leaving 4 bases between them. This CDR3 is CASSYSSETQYF. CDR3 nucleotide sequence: TGTGCCAGCAGTTACTCGAGCGAGACCCAGTACTTC.

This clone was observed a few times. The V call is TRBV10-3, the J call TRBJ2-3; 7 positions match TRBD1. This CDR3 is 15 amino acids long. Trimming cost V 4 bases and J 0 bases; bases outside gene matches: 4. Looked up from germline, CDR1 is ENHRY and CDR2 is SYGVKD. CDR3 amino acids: CAISAGQESTDTQYF. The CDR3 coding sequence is TGTGCCATCAGTGCCGGACAGGAGAGCACAGATACGCAGTATTTT.

The CDR3 loop reads CASSLRGGSSGANVLTF. The CDR3 nucleotides are TGTGCCAGCAGTTTACGGGGGGGGAGCTCTGGGGCCAACGTCCTGACTTTC. The chain is built from TRBV27 and TRBJ2-6, with 8 bases fitting TRBD2. CDR1 is MNHEY and CDR2 is SMNVEV in the germline V gene (reference sequence). This CDR3 contains 17 residues. Trimming took 2 bases from V and 0 from J; bases not matched to a gene: 3.

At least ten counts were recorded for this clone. The DNA of the CDR3 is TGTGCCAGCAGGGCCTCGGGGGTAGGGGCTTTCTTT. Its translation is CASRASGVGAFF. This rearrangement joins TRBV9 to TRBJ1-1, with D possibly matching TRBD1 (5 bases). The CDR3 extends over 12 amino acids. Deletions cut 5 bases from V and 11 bases from J, with 16 bases between. The germline V gene encodes CDR1 SGDLS and CDR2 YYNGEE.

CDR3 region: CASTYGGAENTGELFF. Here the CDR3 DNA reads TGTGCCAGCACTTATGGGGGGGCAGAGAACACCGGGGAGCTGTTTTTT. This chain joins TRBV6-2 or TRBV6-3 and TRBJ2-2, with D maybe TRBD2 (7 bases). The ends were cut back, 7 bases at V and 1 base at J, with 16 bases in the middle. This CDR3 is 16 amino acids long. The germline V gene encodes CDR1 MNHEY and CDR2 SVGEGT.

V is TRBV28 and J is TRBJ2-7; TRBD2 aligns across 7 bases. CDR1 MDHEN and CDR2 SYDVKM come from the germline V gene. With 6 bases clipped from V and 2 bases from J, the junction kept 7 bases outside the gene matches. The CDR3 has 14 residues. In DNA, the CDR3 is TGTGCCAGCAGCACGAGGGCGGGGGCCTACGAGCAGTACTTC. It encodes CASSTRAGAYEQYF.

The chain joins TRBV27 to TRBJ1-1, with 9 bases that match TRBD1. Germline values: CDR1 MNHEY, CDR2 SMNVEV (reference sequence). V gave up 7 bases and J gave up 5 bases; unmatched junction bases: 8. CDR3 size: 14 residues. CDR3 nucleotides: TGTGCCAGCACCCAGGGACAGGGTTATACTGAAGCTTTCTTT. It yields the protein CASTQGQGYTEAFF.

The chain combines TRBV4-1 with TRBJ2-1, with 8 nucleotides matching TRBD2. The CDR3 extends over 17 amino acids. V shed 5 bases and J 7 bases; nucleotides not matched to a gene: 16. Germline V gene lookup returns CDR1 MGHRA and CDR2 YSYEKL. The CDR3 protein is CASSAFGREGTGNEQFF. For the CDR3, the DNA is TGCGCCAGCAGCGCCTTTGGTCGGGAGGGCACGGGAAATGAGCAGTTCTTC.

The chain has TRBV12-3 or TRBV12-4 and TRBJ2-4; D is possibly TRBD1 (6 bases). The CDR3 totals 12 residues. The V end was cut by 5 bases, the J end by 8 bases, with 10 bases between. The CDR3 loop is CASSDRSDIQYF. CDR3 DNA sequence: TGTGCCAGCAGTGACAGGTCGGACATTCAGTACTTC.

The CDR3 is CAWGQGNPPYNEQFF. Here the CDR3 DNA reads TGTGCCTGGGGACAGGGTAACCCCCCCTACAATGAGCAGTTCTTC. The rearrangement links TRBV30 to TRBJ2-1, with 8 bases matching TRBD1. Trimming cost V 5 bases and J 2 bases; bases outside gene matches: 8. This CDR3 has 15 residues. The germline V gene encodes CDR1 GTSNPN and CDR2 SVGIG (reference sequence).

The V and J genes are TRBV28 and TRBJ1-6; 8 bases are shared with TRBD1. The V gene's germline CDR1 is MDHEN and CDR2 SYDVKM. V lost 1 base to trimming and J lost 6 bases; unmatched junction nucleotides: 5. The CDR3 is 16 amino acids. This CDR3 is CASSLFRDRRNSPLHF. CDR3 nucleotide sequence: TGTGCCAGCAGTTTATTTCGGGACAGGCGTAATTCACCCCTCCACTTT.

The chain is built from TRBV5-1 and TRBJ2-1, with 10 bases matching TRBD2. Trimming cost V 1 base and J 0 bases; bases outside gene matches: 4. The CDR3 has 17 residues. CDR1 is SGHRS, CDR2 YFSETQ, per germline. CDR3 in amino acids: CASSLNVAGGSYNEQFF. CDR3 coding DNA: TGCGCCAGCAGCTTGAACGTAGCGGGAGGCTCCTACAATGAGCAGTTCTTC.

CDR3 in amino acids: CATSREGGQSYGYTF. The CDR3 DNA is TGTGCCACCAGCAGAGAAGGGGGCCAGAGCTATGGCTACACCTTC. The chain recombines TRBV15 with TRBJ1-2; 7 bases agree with TRBD1. V trimming: 0 bases; J trimming: 4 bases; junction bases outside the gene matches: 5. This CDR3 is 15 amino acids long. The germline V gene encodes CDR1 LNHNV and CDR2 YYDKDF (reference sequence). The complete variable domain, with remaining parts taken from reference TRBV15 and TRBJ1-2, reads DAMVIQNPRYQVTQFGKPVTLSCSQTLNHNVMYWYQQKSSQAPKLLFHYYDKDFNNEADTPDNFQSRRPNTSFCFLDIRSPGLGDTAMYLCATSREGGQSYGYTFGSGTRLTVV.

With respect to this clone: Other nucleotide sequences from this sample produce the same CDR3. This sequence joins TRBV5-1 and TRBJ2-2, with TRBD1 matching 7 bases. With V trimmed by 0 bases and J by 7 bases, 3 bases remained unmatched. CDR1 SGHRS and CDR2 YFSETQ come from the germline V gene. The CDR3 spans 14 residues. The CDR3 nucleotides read TGCGCCAGCAGCTTGGGACAGGGTGTCGGGGAGCTGTTTTTT. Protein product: CASSLGQGVGELFF.

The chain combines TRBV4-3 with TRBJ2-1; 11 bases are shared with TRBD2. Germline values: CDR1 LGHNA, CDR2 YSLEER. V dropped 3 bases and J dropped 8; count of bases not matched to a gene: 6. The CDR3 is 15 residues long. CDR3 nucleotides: TGCGCCAGCAGCCATATAACTAGCGGGAGCTATGAGCAGTTCTTC. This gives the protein CASSHITSGSYEQFF.

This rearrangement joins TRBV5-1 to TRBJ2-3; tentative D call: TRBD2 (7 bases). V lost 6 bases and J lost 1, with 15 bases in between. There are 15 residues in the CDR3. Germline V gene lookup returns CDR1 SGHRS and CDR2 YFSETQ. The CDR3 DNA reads TGCGCCAGCATGTCTCAGGGGAGGGGCACAGATACGCAGTATTTT. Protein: CASMSQGRGTDTQYF.

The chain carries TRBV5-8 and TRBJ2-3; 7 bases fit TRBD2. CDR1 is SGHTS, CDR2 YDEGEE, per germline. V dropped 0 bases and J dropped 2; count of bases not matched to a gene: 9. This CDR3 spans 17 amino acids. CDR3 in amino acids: CASSLAVRGLLTDTQYF. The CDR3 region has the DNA TGTGCCAGCAGCTTGGCCGTTCGGGGACTACTCACAGATACGCAGTATTTT.

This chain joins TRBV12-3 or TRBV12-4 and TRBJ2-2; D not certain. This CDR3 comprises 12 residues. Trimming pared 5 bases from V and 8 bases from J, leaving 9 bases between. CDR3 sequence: CASSLPLGELFF. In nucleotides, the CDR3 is TGTGCCAGCAGTCTACCCCTGGGGGAGCTGTTTTTT.

The DNA for the CDR3 is TGTGCCAGCAGCTTGGGGACGGGAGGGTACTCCTACGAGCAGTACTTC. This codes for CASSLGTGGYSYEQYF. The chain is built from TRBV5-6 and TRBJ2-7; 8 positions agree with TRBD2. The trim removed 0 bases at V and 0 bases at J, leaving 5 bases unmatched. In germline, CDR1 is SGHDT, CDR2 YYEEEE. The CDR3 loop spans 16 amino acids.

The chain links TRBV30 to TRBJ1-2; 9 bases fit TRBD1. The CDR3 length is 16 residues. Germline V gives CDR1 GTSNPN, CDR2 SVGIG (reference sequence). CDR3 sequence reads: CVGHYRGTGQRGGYTF. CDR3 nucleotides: TGTGTCGGGCACTATAGAGGGACAGGGCAACGGGGCGGCTACACCTTC.

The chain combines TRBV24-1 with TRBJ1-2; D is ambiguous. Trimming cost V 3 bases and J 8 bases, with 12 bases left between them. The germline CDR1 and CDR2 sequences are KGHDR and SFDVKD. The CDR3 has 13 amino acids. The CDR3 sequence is CATSDESARGYTF. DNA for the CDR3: TGTGCCACCAGTGATGAGTCAGCGCGCGGCTACACCTTC.

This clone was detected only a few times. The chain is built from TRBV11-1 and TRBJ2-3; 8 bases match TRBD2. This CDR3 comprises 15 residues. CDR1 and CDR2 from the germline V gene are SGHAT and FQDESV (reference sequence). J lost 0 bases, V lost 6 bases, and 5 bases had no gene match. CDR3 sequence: CASSQGLESTDTQYF. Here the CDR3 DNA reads TGTGCCAGCAGTCAGGGACTAGAAAGCACAGATACGCAGTATTTT.

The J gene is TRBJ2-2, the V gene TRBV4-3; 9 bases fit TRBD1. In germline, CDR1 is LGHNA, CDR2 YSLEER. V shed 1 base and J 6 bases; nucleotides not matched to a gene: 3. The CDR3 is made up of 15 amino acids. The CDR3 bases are TGCGCCAGCAGCCAAGTCGGGACAGGGTCCGGGGAGCTGTTTTTT. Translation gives CASSQVGTGSGELFF.

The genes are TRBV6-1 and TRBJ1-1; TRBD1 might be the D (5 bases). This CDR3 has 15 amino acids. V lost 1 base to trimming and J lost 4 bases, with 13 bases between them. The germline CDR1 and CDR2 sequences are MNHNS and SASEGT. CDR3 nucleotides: TGTGCCAGCAGTGAAGTGAGCAGGGATGGCACTGAAGCTTTCTTT. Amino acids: CASSEVSRDGTEAFF.

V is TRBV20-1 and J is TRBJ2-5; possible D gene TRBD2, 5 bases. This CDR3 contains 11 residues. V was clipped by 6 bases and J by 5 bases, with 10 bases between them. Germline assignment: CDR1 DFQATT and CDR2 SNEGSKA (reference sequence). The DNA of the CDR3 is TGCAGTGCAAAGGAGGTGGAGACCCAGTACTTC. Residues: CSAKEVETQYF.

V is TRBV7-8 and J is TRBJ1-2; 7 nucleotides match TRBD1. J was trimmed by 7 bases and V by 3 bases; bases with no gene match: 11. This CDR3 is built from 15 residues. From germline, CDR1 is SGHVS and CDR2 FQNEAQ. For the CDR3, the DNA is TGTGCCAGCAGCTTTACCCGACAGGGTATACCTGGCTACACCTTC. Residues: CASSFTRQGIPGYTF.